Below are 9 T cell receptor beta chains sequenced from a single sample in a study of cytomegalovirus exposure and HLA in healthy donors. Primers included in the PCR were 60 Vbeta and 13 Jbeta primers. Some clones are missing from TCRdb's copy, which holds only in-frame ones; the method was immunoSEQ multiplex PCR. The table has approximately 150,000 clones, around 72% seen once. Sample: PBMCs. The origin of the receptors is a middle-aged woman in good health and CMV-seropositive.

This chain connects TRBV9 to TRBJ2-1, with 7 positions matching TRBD1. The CDR3 loop spans 18 amino acids. Germline V gene sequence: CDR1 SGDLS, CDR2 YYNGEE. Trimming removed 3 bases from V and 6 bases from J; junction bases left unmatched: 18. The CDR3 nucleotides are TGTGCCAGCAGCGCTAGCCGATCCGGGACAGCCGGCACCAATGAGCAGTTCTTC. It is translated as CASSASRSGTAGTNEQFF. Variable domain in full (rest from reference TRBV9 and TRBJ2-1): DSGVTQTPKHLITATGQRVTLRCSPRSGDLSVYWYQQSLDQGLQFLIQYYNGEERAKGNILERFSAQQFPDLHSELNLSSLELGDSALYFCASSASRSGTAGTNEQFFGPGTRLTVL.

V usage is TRBV7-9 and J usage is TRBJ1-1, with D unresolved. This CDR3 region has 12 residues. Trimming cost V 2 bases and J 11 bases, with 12 bases left between them. Looked up from germline, CDR1 is SEHNR and CDR2 is FQNEAQ (reference sequence). The CDR3 DNA sequence: TGTGCCAGCAGCTTAAGACCAGGCACGGCTTTCTTT. Encoded protein: CASSLRPGTAFF.

The chain employs TRBV13 and TRBJ2-7; TRBD2 matches 8 bases. Germline trimming cut 1 base from V and 6 bases from J; bases unmatched to any gene: 5. CDR1 PRHDT and CDR2 FYEKMQ come from the germline V gene (reference sequence). The length of the CDR3 is 14 residues. CDR3 loop: CASSLAGGGLEQYF. The CDR3 DNA reads as TGTGCCAGCAGCTTAGCCGGCGGGGGGCTCGAGCAGTACTTC. Variable domain in full (rest from reference TRBV13 and TRBJ2-7): AAGVIQSPRHLIKEKRETATLKCYPIPRHDTVYWYQQGPGQDPQFLISFYEKMQSDKGSIPDRFSAQQFSDYHSELNMSSLELGDSALYFCASSLAGGGLEQYFGPGTRLTVT.

The chain links TRBV30 to TRBJ1-3, with D uncertain. Germline-derived CDR1 and CDR2 are GTSNPN and SVGIG (reference sequence). V lost 0 bases and J 8 bases, leaving 11 bases between the germline ends. The CDR3 covers 13 residues. CDR3 in amino acids: CAWSVRMRDTIYF. In nucleotides, the CDR3 is TGTGCCTGGAGTGTCCGCATGAGAGACACCATATATTTT.

The chain joins TRBV27 to TRBJ2-1; 14 bases agree with TRBD2. Germline-derived CDR1 and CDR2 are MNHEY and SMNVEV (reference sequence). The ends lost 6 bases at V and 6 bases at J; junction bases unmatched: 7. The CDR3 loop spans 16 amino acids. Here the CDR3 reads CASSSLGLAGGNEQFF. CDR3 sequence (DNA): TGTGCCAGCAGCTCTCTCGGACTAGCGGGGGGCAATGAGCAGTTCTTC.

The chain employs TRBV9 and TRBJ2-2, with 12 bases aligning to TRBD2. Germline CDR1 SGDLS, CDR2 YYNGEE. Unmatched junction bases numbered 4, after V lost 4 bases and J lost 6 bases. This CDR3 has 15 amino acids. The CDR3 reads CASSPSGGAPGELFF. The DNA for the CDR3 is TGTGCCAGCAGCCCTAGCGGGGGGGCTCCCGGGGAGCTGTTTTTT.

The V and J genes are TRBV15 and TRBJ2-7; 11 bases agree with TRBD2. V lost 5 bases, J lost 2 bases, and 8 bases stayed unmatched. The CDR3 spans 16 residues. Germline V gene sequence: CDR1 LNHNV, CDR2 YYDKDF (reference sequence). The CDR3 sequence is CATSPSVLAGAYEQYF. CDR3 bases: TGTGCCACCAGCCCAAGTGTACTAGCGGGGGCCTACGAGCAGTACTTC.

The rearrangement links TRBV28 to TRBJ1-1; D is unclear. This CDR3 is 13 amino acids long. V gave up 4 bases and J gave up 7 bases, with 13 bases separating them. CDR1 is MDHEN, CDR2 SYDVKM, per germline. The CDR3 sequence is CASSSIPPGEAFF. CDR3 nucleotides: TGTGCCAGCAGTTCAATCCCTCCAGGTGAAGCTTTCTTT.

The genes are TRBV28 and TRBJ2-7, with TRBD1 as a possible D gene (6 bases). The CDR3 sequence is 16 residues long. Germline V CDR1 and CDR2: MDHEN, SYDVKM. V dropped 6 bases and J dropped 3 bases, with 21 bases sitting between them. CDR3 bases: TGTGCCAGCAGAAGTGCCGTCAGGGACAAGGGCTACGAGCAGTACTTC. Its protein is CASRSAVRDKGYEQYF.